Listed below are T cell receptor beta chains from one sample, sequenced in a study of cytomegalovirus exposure and HLA in healthy donors. Sequencing was performed with immunoSEQ multiplex PCR; in TCRdb, only in-frame clones are kept and a portion is missing. The top ten clones hold 2.5% to 4% of a sample with 75,000 to 95,000 clones, around 77% of them seen once. The material sequenced was PBMCs. The receptors derive from a man aged 50-59 years in good health and CMV-seronegative. Each CDR3 is given with its conserved first and last residue. D genes are given only for firm matches. Size tells how often a clone was seen (once, few, many) or the class of an expanded clone, and some rows leave it out.

clone size	V gene	D gene	J gene	CDR3 protein	CDR3 DNA
once	TRBV18	TRBD1	TRBJ1-1	CASSPDRVTEAFF	TGTGCCAGCTCACCAGACAGGGTAACTGAAGCTTTCTTT
-	TRBV19	-	TRBJ2-3	CASSPRLLSSTDTQYF	TGTGCCAGTAGTCCCCGACTCCTCTCTAGCACAGATACGCAGTATTTT
-	TRBV19	-	TRBJ1-5	CASAGGGQPQHF	TGTGCCAGCGCAGGAGGAGGTCAGCCCCAGCATTTT
-	TRBV30	-	TRBJ2-6	CAWLRHSGANVLTF	TGTGCCTGGTTGCGACACTCTGGGGCCAACGTCCTGACTTTC
-	TRBV10-3	-	TRBJ1-6	CAIGGSGNSPLHF	TGTGCCATCGGGGGGTCAGGGAATTCACCCCTCCACTTT
-	TRBV6-1	-	TRBJ1-1	CASSEDQEVHTEAFF	TGTGCCAGCAGTGAAGATCAGGAAGTACACACTGAAGCTTTCTTT
-	TRBV5-1	-	TRBJ2-7	CASSLSGIEQYF	TGCGCCAGCTCCCTATCGGGGATCGAGCAGTACTTC
-	TRBV4-2	-	TRBJ2-7	CASSQASGQESYEQYF	TGTGCCAGCAGCCAAGCGAGTGGGCAGGAATCCTACGAGCAGTACTTC
-	TRBV4-2	-	TRBJ2-1	CASSQDSPSKDRRDRYNEQFF	TGTGCCAGCAGCCAAGATTCCCCGTCTAAGGACAGACGAGACCGGTACAATGAGCAGTTCTTC
-	TRBV5-4	TRBD2	TRBJ2-1	CASSPASGGGKFF	TGTGCCAGCAGCCCAGCGTCTGGCGGGGGGAAGTTCTTC
-	TRBV7-3	TRBD2	TRBJ2-7	CASSLLAGDSYEQYF	TGTGCCAGCAGTCTACTAGCGGGGGATTCCTACGAGCAGTACTTC
-	TRBV7-3	TRBD2	TRBJ2-3	CASSTPAGGGTDTQYF	TGTGCCAGCAGTACTCCTGCGGGGGGGGGCACAGATACGCAGTATTTT
-	TRBV5-6	TRBD1	TRBJ1-2	CASAGQFYGYTF	TGTGCCAGCGCGGGACAGTTCTATGGCTACACCTTC
-	TRBV6-5	TRBD1	TRBJ1-2	CASRRRQGERNGYTF	TGTGCCAGCAGACGCAGACAGGGGGAAAGGAATGGCTACACCTTC
-	TRBV6-1	TRBD1	TRBJ2-5	CASKETGLWETQYF	TGTGCCAGCAAGGAGACAGGGTTGTGGGAGACCCAGTACTTC
-	TRBV27	-	TRBJ1-5	CASNHPLRGPSNQPQHF	TGTGCCAGCAATCATCCCCTTCGGGGTCCTAGCAATCAGCCCCAGCATTTT
-	TRBV5-4	-	TRBJ1-2	CASSLGDPLYGYTF	TGTGCCAGCAGCTTAGGGGATCCCTTGTATGGCTACACCTTC
-	TRBV14	TRBD1	TRBJ1-4	CASSQRTGGAGEKLFF	TGTGCCAGCAGCCAGAGAACAGGGGGCGCCGGGGAAAAACTGTTTTTT
-	TRBV18	-	TRBJ1-2	CASSPSDGYTF	TGTGCCAGCTCACCGAGTGATGGCTACACCTTC
-	TRBV19	TRBD1	TRBJ1-6	CASSRGPLGSPLHF	TGTGCCAGTAGCAGGGGGCCCTTAGGTTCACCCCTCCACTTT
-	TRBV27	TRBD1	TRBJ1-6	CASNPTGLYNSPLHF	TGTGCCAGCAACCCGACAGGGCTCTATAATTCACCCCTCCACTTT
-	TRBV9	TRBD1	TRBJ1-2	CASSPRAGGNYGYTF	TGTGCCAGCAGCCCACGAGCAGGGGGCAACTATGGCTACACCTTC
-	TRBV9	-	TRBJ2-3	CASSVGAGSDTQYF	TGTGCCAGCAGCGTAGGGGCAGGCTCAGATACGCAGTATTTT
-	TRBV6-5	-	TRBJ1-4	CASSTGDRNEKLFF	TGTGCCAGCAGTACGGGGGACCGAAATGAAAAACTGTTTTTT
-	TRBV4-3	-	TRBJ1-3	CASSQDHSSGNTIYF	TGCGCCAGCAGCCAAGATCACAGCTCTGGAAACACCATATATTTT